This T cell receptor (beta chain) was identified in a study of blood T cell repertoires in COVID-19. The overall study: T cells, B-cell-depleted T cells, or PBMCs supplied cDNA or gDNA.

In the study's own analysis: Scientists estimated how many nucleated cells there were by amplifying reference gene primers. Using immunoSEQ multiplex PCR, the repertoire was profiled, and TCRdb retains in-frame clones only, with some absent. D and trimming come from the DNA, and the V and J calls and clone size come from that table. The sample yields tens of thousands of clones, 88% seen once. Germline-derived CDR1 and CDR2 are SGHTA and FQGNSA. This CDR3 region has 15 residues. Trimming at V came to 0 bases and at J to 6 bases, leaving 6 bases not matched to a gene. The sample was peripheral blood. The V gene is TRBV7-2, the J gene TRBJ1-2; 8 nucleotides match TRBD1. This sequence originates from a man over 45 with active COVID-19. CDR3 sequence reads: CASSLADPTGDGYTF. The CDR3 bases are TGTGCCAGCAGCTTAGCGGACCCGACAGGGGATGGCTACACCTTC.